One sample yielded the 8 T cell receptor beta chains listed below, sequenced in a study of cytomegalovirus exposure and HLA in healthy donors. The PCR contained 60 Vbeta and 13 Jbeta primers. Clones were read by immunoSEQ multiplex PCR, and TCRdb kept only the in-frame ones, dropping some. The sample has 110,000 or so clones; over 75% are singletons. Input material: PBMCs. The receptors were sampled from a woman aged 18-30 years in good health and CMV-seronegative.

CDR3 sequence: CASSLLGERGGEQFF. In DNA form, the CDR3 reads TGTGCCAGCAGCTTGTTGGGGGAGCGGGGCGGTGAGCAGTTCTTC. The rearrangement uses TRBV5-6 and TRBJ2-1; 7 nucleotides agree with TRBD2. The CDR3 spans 15 residues. V lost 1 base and J lost 9; bases outside the gene matches: 10. Germline-derived CDR1 and CDR2 are SGHDT and YYEEEE.

V is TRBV11-2 and J is TRBJ2-7; 10 bases fit TRBD2. This CDR3 region has 16 residues. The junction had 9 bases not matched to a gene; V was cut back by 1 base and J by 6 bases. Germline V gives CDR1 SGHAT, CDR2 FQNNGV. CDR3 sequence (DNA): TGTGCCAGCAGCTTAGTCAGATCTAGCGGGAGCTTCGAGCAGTACTTC. Translation gives CASSLVRSSGSFEQYF.

This chain links TRBV23-1 with TRBJ2-2, with 7 bases identical to TRBD1. TRBV23-1 is an ORF, with its function uncertain. V shed 2 bases, J shed 3 bases, and the junction held 0 bases outside the gene matches. There are 14 residues in the CDR3. Here the CDR3 reads CASSQQGDTGELFF. CDR3 DNA sequence: TGCGCCAGCAGTCAACAGGGGGACACCGGGGAGCTGTTTTTT.

This clone turned up a few times. The rearrangement joins TRBV18 to TRBJ1-2; 9 nucleotides line up with TRBD1. Per the germline V gene, CDR1 is KGHSH and CDR2 is LQKENI. The CDR3 is made up of 14 amino acids. Trimming cost V 3 bases and J 4 bases; bases outside gene matches: 3. The CDR3 DNA sequence: TGTGCCAGCTCACCTGACAGGGGGTCCTATGGCTACACCTTC. Translation: CASSPDRGSYGYTF.

A few counts support this clone. The genes are TRBV6-6 and TRBJ2-3; D call uncertain. The CDR3 spans 15 residues. CDR1 is MNHNY, CDR2 SVGAGI, per germline (reference sequence). Trimming cost V 2 bases and J 2 bases, with 11 bases left between them. CDR3 loop: CASSYGETPTDTQYF. CDR3 DNA: TGTGCCAGCAGTTACGGAGAGACCCCCACAGATACGCAGTATTTT.

This chain connects TRBV19 to TRBJ2-1; perhaps TRBD1 as D (6 bases). Deletions cut 5 bases from V and 0 bases from J, with 14 bases between. The CDR3 spans 16 residues. In germline, CDR1 is LNHDA, CDR2 SQIVND (reference sequence). CDR3 protein: CASSLSYRVSYNEQFF. In DNA, the CDR3 is TGTGCCAGTAGTCTGAGCTACAGGGTCTCCTACAATGAGCAGTTCTTC.

This chain links TRBV5-1 with TRBJ2-7; D unresolved. The CDR3 is made up of 13 amino acids. Germline values: CDR1 SGHRS, CDR2 YFSETQ. The V end was cut by 1 base, the J end by 0 bases, with 5 bases between. For the CDR3, the DNA is TGCGCCAGCAGCTTGTCGGTCTCCTACGAGCAGTACTTC. It translates to CASSLSVSYEQYF.

The CDR3 DNA follows: TGTGCCATCGGGAACGACTACTACGAGCAGTACTTC. It yields the protein CAIGNDYYEQYF. The J gene is TRBJ2-7, the V gene TRBV10-3, with D perhaps matching TRBD2 (5 bases). This CDR3 has 12 amino acids. V lost 8 bases and J 3 bases, leaving 11 bases between the germline ends. Per germline, CDR1 ENHRY and CDR2 SYGVKD.